Presented here are 13 T cell receptor beta chains from one specimen sequenced in a study of beta chain features in type 1 diabetes. Sequencing targeted expressed TCRB transcripts, as all isolated RNA had been reverse transcribed. Profiled with immunoSEQ multiplex PCR; TCRdb holds only in-frame clones, not every one. Among about 210,000 clones listed, approximately 11% were seen once. Sequencing was done on a sample of central memory CD4+ T cells from blood. Receptor source: a man younger than 35 in good health.

This clone was observed a few times. A read error may account for a junction end that differs from germline. The rearrangement joins TRBV5-4 to TRBJ2-5, with 8 positions matching TRBD1. The CDR3 has 15 residues. CDR1 is SGHNT, CDR2 YYREEE, per germline (reference sequence). In DNA form, the CDR3 reads TGCGCCAGCAGCCCGACAGGGGTAGGGCAAGAGACCCAGTACTTC. The encoded protein is CASSPTGVGQETQYF.

The chain links TRBV7-9 to TRBJ2-1, with D maybe TRBD2 (5 bases). With 1 base removed from V and 8 bases from J, the gap between germline ends came to 9 bases. The V gene's germline CDR1 is SEHNR and CDR2 FQNEAQ (reference sequence). This CDR3 region has 13 residues. CDR3 DNA sequence: TGTGCCAGCAGCTTAGTAGTGAGGGATGAGCAGTTCTTC. Translating gives CASSLVVRDEQFF.

This clone occurred a few times. The chain links TRBV6-1 to TRBJ2-7; weak D call: TRBD1 (6 bases). The CDR3 extends over 15 amino acids. V was clipped by 7 bases and J by 2 bases, with 18 bases between them. In germline, CDR1 is MNHNS, CDR2 SASEGT. The CDR3 region is CASILSRDTAYEQYF. CDR3 nucleotides: TGTGCCAGCATTTTGTCCCGGGACACCGCCTACGAGCAGTACTTC.

This clone was counted between two and nine times. The chain employs TRBV7-8 and TRBJ2-7; D is possibly TRBD1 (5 bases). The CDR3 sequence is 16 residues long. Germline V CDR1 and CDR2: SGHVS, FQNEAQ. The V gene lost 3 bases and the J gene lost 1 base, with 16 bases spanning the gap. DNA of the CDR3: TGTGCCAGCAGCTTCGACAGATCCTTACGGTCCTACGAGCAGTACTTC. The encoded protein is CASSFDRSLRSYEQYF.

This clone has more than one count but fewer than ten. The chain has TRBV9 and TRBJ2-5, with TRBD2 matching over 10 bases. CDR1 is SGDLS and CDR2 is YYNGEE in the germline V gene. This CDR3 comprises 16 residues. V dropped 0 bases and J dropped 4; count of bases not matched to a gene: 6. The CDR3 DNA reads TGTGCCAGCAGCGTAGGGTCAGCGGGAGGGACAGAGACCCAGTACTTC. Residues: CASSVGSAGGTETQYF. Complete variable domain (other parts from reference TRBV9 and TRBJ2-5): DSGVTQTPKHLITATGQRVTLRCSPRSGDLSVYWYQQSLDQGLQFLIQYYNGEERAKGNILERFSAQQFPDLHSELNLSSLELGDSALYFCASSVGSAGGTETQYFGPGTRLLVL.

This clone came up a few times. The V and J genes are TRBV23-1 and TRBJ2-3; TRBD1 matches at 7 bases. TRBV23-1 is treated as an ORF (open reading frame) with a function not yet certain. V shed 6 bases and J 2 bases; nucleotides not matched to a gene: 5. The CDR3 covers 14 residues. The CDR3 loop is CASSQGQVTDTQYF. CDR3 nucleotide sequence: TGCGCCAGCAGCCAAGGACAGGTCACAGATACGCAGTATTTT.

This chain links TRBV4-3 with TRBJ2-5; 8 bases align to TRBD1. The CDR3 is made up of 13 amino acids. V dropped 3 bases and J dropped 6; count of bases not matched to a gene: 3. The germline gives CDR1 LGHNA, CDR2 YSLEER. In DNA form, the CDR3 reads TGCGCCAGCAGCCAGGACAGGGCACAGACCCAGTACTTC. Residues: CASSQDRAQTQYF.

This chain links TRBV6-1 with TRBJ1-1; D uncertain. The V end lost 5 bases, the J end lost 6 bases, and 16 bases lay between the germline ends. The CDR3 length is 14 residues. CDR1 is MNHNS, CDR2 SASEGT, per germline. The CDR3 spells CASSRVGGEAEAFF. The DNA for the CDR3 is TGTGCCAGCAGTAGAGTGGGCGGAGAGGCTGAAGCTTTCTTT.

This clone showed up just a few times. V is TRBV7-2 and J is TRBJ2-5; TRBD1 is a possible D gene (6 bases). The germline CDR1 and CDR2 sequences are SGHTA and FQGNSA. The CDR3 is made up of 14 amino acids. The V end lost 3 bases, the J end lost 2 bases, and 10 bases lay between the germline ends. The CDR3 sequence: CASSLQGTQETQYF. In nucleotides, the CDR3 is TGTGCCAGCAGCTTGCAGGGGACACAAGAGACCCAGTACTTC. Together with reference TRBV7-2 and TRBJ2-5, the CDR3 gives the full variable domain: GAGVSQSPSNKVTEKGKDVELRCDPISGHTALYWYRQSLGQGLEFLIYFQGNSAPDKSGLPSDRFSAERTGGSVSTLTIQRTQQEDSAVYLCASSLQGTQETQYFGPGTRLLVL.

This clone appeared many times. The chain employs TRBV2 and TRBJ1-3; D remains unclear. This CDR3 has 13 residues. Per germline, CDR1 SNHLY and CDR2 FYNNEI. V was shortened by 6 bases and J by 0 bases, with 6 bases between the two germline ends. The CDR3 protein is CASRQSSGNTIYF. The CDR3 coding sequence is TGTGCCAGCAGACAAAGCTCTGGAAACACCATATATTTT.

This clone was seen a few times. Other DNA sequences of this sample code for an identical CDR3. The chain carries TRBV9 and TRBJ2-7; TRBD2 is a possible D gene (5 bases). The ends were cut back, 0 bases at V and 6 bases at J, with 16 bases in the middle. The germline V gene has CDR1 SGDLS and CDR2 YYNGEE. This CDR3 contains 15 residues. CDR3: CASSVGREGRGEQYF. As DNA, the CDR3 is TGTGCCAGCAGCGTAGGCCGGGAAGGGCGAGGCGAGCAGTACTTC.

This rearrangement joins TRBV7-2 to TRBJ2-7; 9 bases line up with TRBD1. The ends lost 4 bases at V and 5 bases at J; junction bases unmatched: 12. Germline assignment: CDR1 SGHTA and CDR2 FQGNSA. The CDR3 contains 16 residues. The CDR3 sequence: CASSSRTGAALHEQYF. Written as DNA, the CDR3 is TGTGCCAGCAGCTCCAGGACAGGGGCGGCCCTCCACGAGCAGTACTTC.

As to this clone: A read error may account for a junction end that differs from germline. The chain links TRBV7-6 to TRBJ2-3; 7 bases align to TRBD1. Germline CDR1 is SGHVS and CDR2 is FNYEAQ. This CDR3 comprises 13 residues. The CDR3 region is CASSSDREDTQYF. The CDR3 nucleotides read TGTGCTAGCAGCTCCGACAGGGAAGATACGCAGTATTTT.